The following is a TCR beta chain sequence with its context. Its antigen is still unknown. The CDR3 runs 13 residues. The V gene's germline CDR1 is SQVTM and CDR2 ANQGSEA. After removal of 3 bases from V and 6 bases from J, the junction contained 1 base not matched to a gene. The entry originates in a study of T cells after posttransplantation cyclophosphamide. Some clones are missing from TCRdb's copy, which holds only in-frame ones; the method was immunoSEQ multiplex PCR. The table includes fewer than 55,000 clones, approximately 94% detected once. General study findings and limits: Recipient CMV seropositivity and CMV reactivation strongly tracked TRB clonality. Donor-recipient repertoire similarity was low at 1-2 months, rising over year one. Blood and skin or GI T cell repertoires showed limited TRB overlap.

The chain combines TRBV29-1 with TRBJ2-1; 11 bases match TRBD2. Input material: PBMCs. The TCR comes from a woman in her twenties or thirties in good health and a related stem cell transplant donor. CDR3: CSVDGLAGNEQFF. DNA for the CDR3: TGCAGCGTTGATGGACTAGCGGGCAATGAGCAGTTCTTC.